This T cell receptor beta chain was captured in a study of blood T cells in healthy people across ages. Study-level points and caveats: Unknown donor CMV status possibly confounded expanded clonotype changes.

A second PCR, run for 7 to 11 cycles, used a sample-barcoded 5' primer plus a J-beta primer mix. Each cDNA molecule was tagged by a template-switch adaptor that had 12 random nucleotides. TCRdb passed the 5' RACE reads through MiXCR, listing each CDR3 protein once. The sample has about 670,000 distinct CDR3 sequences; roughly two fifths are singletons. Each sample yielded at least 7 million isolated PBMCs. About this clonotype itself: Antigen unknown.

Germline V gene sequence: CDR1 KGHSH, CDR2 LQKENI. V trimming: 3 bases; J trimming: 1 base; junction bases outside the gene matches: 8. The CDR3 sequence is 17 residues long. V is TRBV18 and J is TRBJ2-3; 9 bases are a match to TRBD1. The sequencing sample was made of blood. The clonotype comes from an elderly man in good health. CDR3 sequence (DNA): TGTGCCAGCTCACCCGGGACAGGGACAAGGGGCACAGATACGCAGTATTTT. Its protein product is CASSPGTGTRGTDTQYF.